The 20 T cell receptor beta chains in this list originate from one sample, sequenced in a study of blood T cell repertoires in COVID-19. Generated by immunoSEQ multiplex PCR, the TCRdb table keeps only in-frame clones and is missing some. The sample includes about 210,000 clones, approximately 86% of them seen just once. The sample taken for sequencing was PBMCs or T cells enriched from blood (not recorded which). All receptors come from a woman aged 30 to 39 who had been exposed to COVID-19.

The V and J genes are TRBV3-1 (or the pseudogene TRBV3-2) and TRBJ1-2; 11 bases are shared with TRBD1. The germline gives CDR1 LGHDT, CDR2 YNNKEL (reference sequence). The CDR3 covers 17 residues. V dropped 4 bases and J dropped 7; count of bases not matched to a gene: 14. CDR3 protein: CASSPRDRGGKFGGYTF. CDR3 nucleotide sequence: TGTGCCAGCAGCCCCCGGGACAGGGGGGGGAAATTCGGTGGCTACACCTTC.

This clone was seen a few times. The genes are TRBV19 and TRBJ1-2; 9 bases are a match to TRBD1. The length of the CDR3 is 16 residues. The V gene's germline CDR1 is LNHDA and CDR2 SQIVND (reference sequence). V shed 5 bases and J 6 bases; nucleotides not matched to a gene: 13. CDR3 region: CASSPAGQGSLNGYTF. The DNA of the CDR3 is TGTGCCAGTAGTCCGGCCGGACAGGGGAGTCTGAATGGCTACACCTTC.

The chain has TRBV7-9 and TRBJ2-3, with 7 bases that match TRBD1. Germline V gene sequence: CDR1 SEHNR, CDR2 FQNEAQ (reference sequence). Germline trimming cut 5 bases from V and 1 base from J; bases unmatched to any gene: 6. CDR3 length: 15 residues. This CDR3 reads CASSVNRGGTDTQYF. The CDR3 DNA reads as TGTGCCAGCAGCGTAAACAGGGGAGGCACAGATACGCAGTATTTT.

This chain joins TRBV19 and TRBJ1-3, with D maybe TRBD1 (6 bases). CDR3 length: 17 amino acids. Germline values: CDR1 LNHDA, CDR2 SQIVND (reference sequence). The V gene lost 0 bases and the J gene lost 8 bases, with 20 bases spanning the gap. CDR3 sequence reads: CASSIEPPTGLRDTIYF. The DNA of the CDR3 is TGTGCCAGTAGTATAGAACCCCCGACAGGTCTGCGAGACACCATATATTTT.

The chain carries TRBV10-1 and TRBJ1-4; 7 bases are shared with TRBD1. This CDR3 is built from 13 residues. J lost 8 bases, V lost 3 bases, and 3 bases had no gene match. In germline, CDR1 is WNHNN, CDR2 SYGVQD (reference sequence). CDR3 region: CASSDGQDEKLFF. The CDR3 DNA follows: TGCGCCAGCAGTGATGGACAGGACGAAAAACTGTTTTTT.

The chain employs TRBV19 and TRBJ2-1; 10 bases align to TRBD2. Germline V gene data show CDR1 as LNHDA and CDR2 as SQIVND (reference sequence). V dropped 9 bases and J dropped 5; count of bases not matched to a gene: 10. The CDR3 length is 15 residues. The CDR3 DNA sequence: TGTGCCAGCCTTAGCGGGGGGCTCGGACACAATGAGCAGTTCTTC. Protein product: CASLSGGLGHNEQFF.

V gene TRBV19 combines with J gene TRBJ1-1; possibly TRBD1 for D (5 bases). CDR1 and CDR2 (germline): LNHDA, SQIVND (reference sequence). The V end was cut by 7 bases, the J end by 4 bases, with 13 bases between. The CDR3 covers 13 residues. CDR3 nucleotide sequence: TGTGCCAGTATGGATCGCGGGGGCACTGAAGCTTTCTTT. Translation: CASMDRGGTEAFF.

The chain combines TRBV9 with TRBJ1-1, with a tentative D call TRBD1 (6 bases). The V gene's germline CDR1 is SGDLS and CDR2 YYNGEE. V lost 3 bases, J lost 0 bases, and 12 bases lay in between. This CDR3 region has 15 residues. CDR3 amino acids: CASSAGQHMNTEAFF. The CDR3 DNA reads TGTGCCAGCAGCGCCGGACAGCACATGAACACTGAAGCTTTCTTT.

V and J are TRBV11-2 and TRBJ1-2, with 7 bases identical to TRBD1. This CDR3 has 15 residues. V trimming: 5 bases; J trimming: 5 bases; junction bases outside the gene matches: 11. Germline CDR1 SGHAT, CDR2 FQNNGV. The CDR3, as DNA: TGTGCCAGCAGCCCCCTGACAGGGACCTCTTATGGCTACACCTTC. Protein: CASSPLTGTSYGYTF.

This clone was found once. This chain connects TRBV2 to TRBJ1-2, with TRBD1 as a possible D gene (5 bases). V was clipped by 6 bases and J by 2 bases, with 19 bases between them. Germline V gives CDR1 SNHLY, CDR2 FYNNEI. The CDR3 loop spans 16 amino acids. CDR3: CASRRAQGIMNYGYTF. As DNA, the CDR3 is TGTGCCAGCAGAAGGGCGCAGGGAATTATGAACTATGGCTACACCTTC.

J is TRBJ2-7 and V is TRBV12-5; TRBD2 is a possible D gene (5 bases). V was cut by 5 bases and J by 2 bases, with 13 bases left in between. The CDR3 sequence is 14 residues long. CDR1 LGHNT and CDR2 FRNRAP come from the germline V gene. The CDR3 DNA reads TGTGCTAGTGGTGACCCGGGGATAACCTACGAGCAGTACTTC. Residues: CASGDPGITYEQYF.

The sample holds one count of this clone. The V gene is TRBV9, the J gene TRBJ2-3; 10 bases match TRBD1. Germline values: CDR1 SGDLS, CDR2 YYNGEE. V lost 0 bases to trimming and J lost 4 bases; unmatched junction nucleotides: 2. The CDR3 has 15 residues. The CDR3 nucleotides are TGTGCCAGCAGCGTAGCCGGACAGGGGGCAGATACGCAGTATTTT. Amino acids: CASSVAGQGADTQYF.

The chain recombines TRBV11-3 with TRBJ2-2, with TRBD1 matching 10 bases. The ends lost 5 bases at V and 4 bases at J; junction bases unmatched: 4. In germline, CDR1 is SGHNT, CDR2 YENEEA. The CDR3 sequence is 15 residues long. The CDR3 loop is CASSEGTGATGELFF. The CDR3 DNA follows: TGTGCCAGCAGCGAAGGGACAGGGGCCACCGGGGAGCTGTTTTTT.

J is TRBJ1-2 and V is TRBV11-2; a weak D match, TRBD1 (6 bases). Trimming stripped 0 bases from V and 8 bases from J, with 19 bases between. CDR1 and CDR2 from the germline V gene are SGHAT and FQNNGV. This CDR3 has 16 amino acids. The CDR3 loop reads CASSLDSYRAQGGYTF. The CDR3 DNA follows: TGTGCCAGCAGCTTAGACTCCTACAGGGCCCAGGGAGGCTACACCTTC.

The chain joins TRBV11-2 to TRBJ2-7, with 7 bases identical to TRBD2. J lost 2 bases, V lost 5 bases, and 3 bases had no gene match. Germline CDR1 reads SGHAT; CDR2 reads FQNNGV. The CDR3 length is 13 residues. Here the CDR3 reads CASSVGTTYEQYF. CDR3 coding DNA: TGTGCCAGCAGCGTAGGGACTACCTACGAGCAGTACTTC.

This CDR3 is CASSPRTGRGNEQFF. The CDR3 bases are TGTGCCAGCAGTCCAAGGACAGGTAGGGGCAATGAGCAGTTCTTC. The J gene is TRBJ2-1, the V gene TRBV6-5, with TRBD1 matching 7 bases. Losses at the gene ends were 5 bases for V and 6 bases for J; bases not matched to a gene: 10. This CDR3 has 15 residues. Germline-derived CDR1 and CDR2 are MNHEY and SVGAGI.

The CDR3 sequence: CASRGSQQDEKLFF. The CDR3 DNA reads as TGTGCCAGTAGGGGTAGTCAACAGGATGAAAAACTGTTTTTT. The V call is TRBV19, the J call TRBJ1-4; a weak D match, TRBD1 (5 bases). There are 14 residues in the CDR3. Germline CDR1 and CDR2: LNHDA and SQIVND (reference sequence). The V and J ends lost 6 bases and 6 bases respectively, with 14 bases between them.

The rearrangement uses TRBV7-2 and TRBJ2-6, with 9 bases matching TRBD1. V was pared by 1 base and J by 0 bases, with 7 bases of the junction left unmatched. In germline, CDR1 is SGHTA, CDR2 FQGNSA. The CDR3 extends over 19 amino acids. The CDR3 here is CASSLGSGQGYSGANVLTF. DNA for the CDR3: TGTGCCAGCAGCTTAGGGTCGGGACAGGGTTACTCTGGGGCCAACGTCCTGACTTTC.

The chain is built from TRBV28 and TRBJ1-2, with 8 bases that match TRBD1. CDR3 size: 17 residues. Trimming at V came to 5 bases and at J to 2 bases, leaving 13 bases not matched to a gene. Per the germline V gene, CDR1 is MDHEN and CDR2 is SYDVKM. CDR3 residues: CASSGYAGQGRNYGYTF. The CDR3 nucleotides read TGTGCCAGCAGTGGGTACGCCGGACAGGGCCGAAACTATGGCTACACCTTC.

The rearrangement uses TRBV24-1 and TRBJ1-2, with D possibly TRBD1 on 6 matching bases. Germline V gene lookup returns CDR1 KGHDR and CDR2 SFDVKD. CDR3 length: 12 amino acids. The germline V and J ends were trimmed by 9 bases and 12 bases, with 19 bases remaining between them. Written as DNA, the CDR3 is TGTGCCACCGCCCGTCAGGGGAAGGTCCACACCTTC. Translation gives CATARQGKVHTF.